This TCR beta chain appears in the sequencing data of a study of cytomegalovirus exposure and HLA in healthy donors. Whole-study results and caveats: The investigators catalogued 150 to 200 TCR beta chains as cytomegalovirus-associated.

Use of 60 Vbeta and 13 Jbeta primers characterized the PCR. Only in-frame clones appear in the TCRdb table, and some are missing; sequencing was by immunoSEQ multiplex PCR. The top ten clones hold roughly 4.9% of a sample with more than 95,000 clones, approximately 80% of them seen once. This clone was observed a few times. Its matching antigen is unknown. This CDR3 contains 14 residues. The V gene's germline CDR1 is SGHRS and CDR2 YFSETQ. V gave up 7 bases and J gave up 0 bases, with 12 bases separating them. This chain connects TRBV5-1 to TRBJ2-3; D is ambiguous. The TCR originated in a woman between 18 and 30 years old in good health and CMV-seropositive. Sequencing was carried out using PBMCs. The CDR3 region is CASYDISSTDTQYF. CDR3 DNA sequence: TGCGCCAGCTACGACATCTCTAGCACAGATACGCAGTATTTT.